One and the same sample provided the 6 T cell receptor beta chains below, sequenced in a study of blood T cells in healthy people across ages. PCR was performed a second time for roughly 7 to 12 cycles using a sample-barcoded 5' primer and a J-beta primer mix. TCRdb re-derived calls from the 5' RACE reads in MiXCR, one entry per CDR3 protein. The table has about a million distinct CDR3 sequences, about two fifths seen once. Sequenced material: blood. The receptors shown here come from a man between 18 and 29 years old in good health.

The chain's CDR3 is CSGQGFGQTQYF. The CDR3 region has the DNA TGCAGCGGCCAGGGATTCGGGCAGACCCAGTACTTC. This chain connects TRBV29-1 to TRBJ2-5; a possible D gene is TRBD1 (5 bases). The CDR3 is made up of 12 amino acids. Germline-derived CDR1 and CDR2 are SQVTM and ANQGSEA. V was trimmed by 7 bases and J by 6 bases, leaving 15 bases between them.

This clonotype was recorded at least ten times. The chain is built from TRBV18 and TRBJ2-1, with TRBD1 matching over 7 bases. The CDR3 is 16 residues long. In germline, CDR1 is KGHSH, CDR2 LQKENI. J lost 0 bases, V lost 6 bases, and 8 bases had no gene match. CDR3 in DNA: TGTGCCAGCTCCCCGGGACAGCTAGACTCCTACAATGAGCAGTTCTTC. This translates into CASSPGQLDSYNEQFF.

The gene calls are TRBV20-1 and TRBJ1-4; TRBD1 matches at 8 bases. The CDR3 length is 15 residues. Germline V lookup: CDR1 DFQATT, CDR2 SNEGSKA (reference sequence). The J segment lost 7 bases and the V segment lost 1 base, leaving 8 bases of the junction unmatched. CDR3 amino acids: CSARGRQGYSEKLFF. The CDR3 region has the DNA TGCAGTGCTAGAGGTAGACAGGGGTATAGTGAAAAACTGTTTTTT.

The chain combines TRBV7-2 with TRBJ1-2; D call uncertain. Germline CDR1 SGHTA, CDR2 FQGNSA. This CDR3 has 15 amino acids. V lost 2 bases and J lost 2, with 12 bases in between. This chain's CDR3 is CASSLSWTENYGYTF. In DNA form, the CDR3 reads TGTGCCAGCAGCTTAAGTTGGACCGAGAACTATGGCTACACCTTC.

This sequence joins TRBV28 and TRBJ2-2, with D perhaps matching TRBD2 (5 bases). Germline V CDR1 and CDR2: MDHEN, SYDVKM. The germline V and J ends were trimmed by 3 bases and 6 bases, with 14 bases remaining between them. The CDR3 runs to 15 residues. The DNA for the CDR3 is TGTGCCAGCAGTTTCTTTCGGGCTAGCCCCGGGGAGCTGTTTTTT. This encodes CASSFFRASPGELFF.

This sequence joins TRBV28 and TRBJ1-1; no clear D gene. V dropped 1 base and J dropped 2 bases, with 11 bases sitting between them. The CDR3 length is 15 residues. Germline-derived CDR1 and CDR2 are MDHEN and SYDVKM. This CDR3 reads CASSLSNSFNTEAFF. CDR3 coding DNA: TGTGCCAGCAGTTTATCCAACAGCTTTAACACTGAAGCTTTCTTT.